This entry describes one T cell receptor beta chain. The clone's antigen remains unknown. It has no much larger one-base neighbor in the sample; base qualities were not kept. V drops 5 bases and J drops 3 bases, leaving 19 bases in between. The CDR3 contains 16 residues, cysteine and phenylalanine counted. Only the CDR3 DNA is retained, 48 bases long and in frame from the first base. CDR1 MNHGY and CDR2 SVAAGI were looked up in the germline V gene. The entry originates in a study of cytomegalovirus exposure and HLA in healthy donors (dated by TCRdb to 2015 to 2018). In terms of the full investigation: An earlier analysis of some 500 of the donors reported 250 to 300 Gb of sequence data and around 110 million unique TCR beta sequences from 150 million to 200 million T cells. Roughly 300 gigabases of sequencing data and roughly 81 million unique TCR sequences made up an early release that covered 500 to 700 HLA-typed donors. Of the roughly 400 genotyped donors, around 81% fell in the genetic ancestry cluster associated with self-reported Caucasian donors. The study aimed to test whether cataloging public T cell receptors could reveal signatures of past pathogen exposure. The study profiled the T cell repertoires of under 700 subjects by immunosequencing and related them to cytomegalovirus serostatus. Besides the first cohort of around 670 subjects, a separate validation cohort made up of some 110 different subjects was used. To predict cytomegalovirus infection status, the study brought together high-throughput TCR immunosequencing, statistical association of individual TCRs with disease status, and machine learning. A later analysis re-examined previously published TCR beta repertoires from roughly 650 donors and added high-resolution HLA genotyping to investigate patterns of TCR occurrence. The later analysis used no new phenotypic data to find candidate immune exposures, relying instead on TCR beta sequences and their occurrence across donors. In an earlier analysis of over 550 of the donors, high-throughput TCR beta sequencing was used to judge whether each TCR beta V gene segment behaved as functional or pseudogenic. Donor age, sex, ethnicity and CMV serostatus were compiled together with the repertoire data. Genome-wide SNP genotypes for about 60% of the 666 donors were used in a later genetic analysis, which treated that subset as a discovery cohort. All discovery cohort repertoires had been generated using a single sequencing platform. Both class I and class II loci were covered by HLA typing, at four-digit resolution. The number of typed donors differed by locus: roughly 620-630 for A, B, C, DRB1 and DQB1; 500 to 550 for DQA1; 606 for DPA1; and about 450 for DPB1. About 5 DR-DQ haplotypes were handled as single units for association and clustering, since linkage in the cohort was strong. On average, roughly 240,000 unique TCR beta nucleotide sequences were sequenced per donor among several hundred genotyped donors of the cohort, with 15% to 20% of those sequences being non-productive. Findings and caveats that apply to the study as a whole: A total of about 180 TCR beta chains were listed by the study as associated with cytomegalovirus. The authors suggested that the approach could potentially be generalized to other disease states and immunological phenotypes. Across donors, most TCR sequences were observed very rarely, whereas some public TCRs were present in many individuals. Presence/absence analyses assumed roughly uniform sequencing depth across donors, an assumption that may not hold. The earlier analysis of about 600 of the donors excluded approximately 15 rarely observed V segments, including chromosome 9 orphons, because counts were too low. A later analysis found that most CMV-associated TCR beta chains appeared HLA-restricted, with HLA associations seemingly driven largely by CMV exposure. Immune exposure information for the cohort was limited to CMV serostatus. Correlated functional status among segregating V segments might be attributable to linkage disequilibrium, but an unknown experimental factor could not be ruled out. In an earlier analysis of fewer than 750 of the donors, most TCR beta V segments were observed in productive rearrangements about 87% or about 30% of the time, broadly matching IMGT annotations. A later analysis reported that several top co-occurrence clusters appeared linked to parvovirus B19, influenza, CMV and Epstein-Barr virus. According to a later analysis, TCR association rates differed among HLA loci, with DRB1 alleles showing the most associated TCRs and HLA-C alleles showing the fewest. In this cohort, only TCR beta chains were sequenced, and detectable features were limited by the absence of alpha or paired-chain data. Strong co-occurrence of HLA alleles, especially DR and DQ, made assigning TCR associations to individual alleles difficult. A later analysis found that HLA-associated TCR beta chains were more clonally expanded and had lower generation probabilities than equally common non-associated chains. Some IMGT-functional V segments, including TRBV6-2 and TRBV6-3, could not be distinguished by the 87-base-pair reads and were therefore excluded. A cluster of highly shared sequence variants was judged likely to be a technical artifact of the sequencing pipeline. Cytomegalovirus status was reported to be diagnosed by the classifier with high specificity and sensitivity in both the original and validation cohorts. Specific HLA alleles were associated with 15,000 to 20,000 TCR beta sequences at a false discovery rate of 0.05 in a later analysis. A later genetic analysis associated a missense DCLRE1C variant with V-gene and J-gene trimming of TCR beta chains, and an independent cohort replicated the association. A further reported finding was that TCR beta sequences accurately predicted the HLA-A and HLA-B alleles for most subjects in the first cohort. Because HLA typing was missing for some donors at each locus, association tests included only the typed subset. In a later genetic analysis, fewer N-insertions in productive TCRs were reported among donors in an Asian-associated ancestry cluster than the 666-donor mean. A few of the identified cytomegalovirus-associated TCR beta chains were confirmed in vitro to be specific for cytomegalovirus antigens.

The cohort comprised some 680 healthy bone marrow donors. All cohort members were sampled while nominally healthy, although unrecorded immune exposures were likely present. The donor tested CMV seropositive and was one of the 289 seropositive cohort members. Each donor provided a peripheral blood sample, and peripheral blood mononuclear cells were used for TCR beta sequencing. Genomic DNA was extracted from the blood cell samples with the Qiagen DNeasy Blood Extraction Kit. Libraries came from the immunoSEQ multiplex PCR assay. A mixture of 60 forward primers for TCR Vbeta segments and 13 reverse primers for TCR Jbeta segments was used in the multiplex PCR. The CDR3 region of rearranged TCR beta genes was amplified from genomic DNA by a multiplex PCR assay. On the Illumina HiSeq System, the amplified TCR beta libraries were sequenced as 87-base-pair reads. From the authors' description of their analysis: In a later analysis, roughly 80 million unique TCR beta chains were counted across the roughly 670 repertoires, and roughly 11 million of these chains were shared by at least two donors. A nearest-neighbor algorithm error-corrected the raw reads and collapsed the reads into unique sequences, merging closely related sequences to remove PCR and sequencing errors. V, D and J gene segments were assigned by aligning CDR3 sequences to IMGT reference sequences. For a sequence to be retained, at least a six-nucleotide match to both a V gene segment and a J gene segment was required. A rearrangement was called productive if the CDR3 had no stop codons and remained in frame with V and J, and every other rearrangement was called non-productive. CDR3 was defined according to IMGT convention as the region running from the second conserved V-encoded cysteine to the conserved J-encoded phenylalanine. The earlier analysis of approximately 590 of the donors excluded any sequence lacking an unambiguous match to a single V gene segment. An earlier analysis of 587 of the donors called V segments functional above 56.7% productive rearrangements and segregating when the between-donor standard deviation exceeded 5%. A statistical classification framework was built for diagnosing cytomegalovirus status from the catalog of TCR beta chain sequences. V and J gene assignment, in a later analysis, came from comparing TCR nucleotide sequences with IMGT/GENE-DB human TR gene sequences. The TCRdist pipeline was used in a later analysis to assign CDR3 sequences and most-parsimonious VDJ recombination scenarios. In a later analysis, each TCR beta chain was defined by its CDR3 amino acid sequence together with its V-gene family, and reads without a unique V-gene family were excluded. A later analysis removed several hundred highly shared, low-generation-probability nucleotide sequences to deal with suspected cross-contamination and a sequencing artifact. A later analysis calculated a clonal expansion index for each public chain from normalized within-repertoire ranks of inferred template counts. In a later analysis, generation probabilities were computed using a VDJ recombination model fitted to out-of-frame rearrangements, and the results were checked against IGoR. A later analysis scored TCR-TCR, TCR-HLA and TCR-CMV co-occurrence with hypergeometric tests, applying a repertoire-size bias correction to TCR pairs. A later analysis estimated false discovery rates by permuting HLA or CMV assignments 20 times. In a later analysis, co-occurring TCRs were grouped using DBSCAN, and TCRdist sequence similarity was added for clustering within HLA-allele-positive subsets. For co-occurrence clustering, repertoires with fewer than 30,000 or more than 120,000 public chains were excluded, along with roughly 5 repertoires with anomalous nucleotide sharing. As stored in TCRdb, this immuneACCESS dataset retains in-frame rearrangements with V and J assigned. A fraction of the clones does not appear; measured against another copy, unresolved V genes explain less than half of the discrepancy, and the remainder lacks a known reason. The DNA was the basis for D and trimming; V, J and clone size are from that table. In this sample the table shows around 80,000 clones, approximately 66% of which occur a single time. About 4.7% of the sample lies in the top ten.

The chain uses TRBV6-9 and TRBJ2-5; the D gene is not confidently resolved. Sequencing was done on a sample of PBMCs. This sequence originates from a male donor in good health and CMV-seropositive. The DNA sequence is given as TGTGCCAGCAGTAGAAATCAGCCGGTCGCGGAAGAGACCCAGTACTTC. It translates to CASSRNQPVAEETQYF.